The 21 T cell receptor beta chains below come from one sample, sequenced in a study of T cell responses to AZD1222 COVID-19 vaccine. Produced via immunoSEQ multiplex PCR; TCRdb's table is partial and in-frame only. The table lists about 120,000 clones, roughly 87% of them singletons. This sample comprised peripheral blood, obtained 28 days after the second AZD1222 dose. Source of these receptors: an adult who received the AZD1222 COVID-19 vaccine.

This clone occurred once. The chain couples TRBV18 to TRBJ1-5; 9 bases agree with TRBD1. The CDR3 extends over 16 amino acids. Germline V gene data show CDR1 as KGHSH and CDR2 as LQKENI. The V and J ends lost 1 base and 5 bases, in that order; junction bases with no gene match: 6. CDR3 nucleotides: TGTGCCAGCTCACCACGAGGACAGGGGACCGATCAGCCCCAGCATTTT. This encodes CASSPRGQGTDQPQHF.

The J gene is TRBJ1-2, the V gene TRBV30, with TRBD1 matching over 9 bases. V trimming: 0 bases; J trimming: 12 bases; junction bases outside the gene matches: 8. Germline loops: CDR1 GTSNPN, CDR2 SVGIG (reference sequence). This CDR3 contains 13 residues. The CDR3 nucleotides are TGTGCCTGGAGTGTAATGGGACAGGGAGTTCACACCTTC. Translation gives CAWSVMGQGVHTF.

The genes are TRBV7-9 and TRBJ2-4; no reliable D call. V lost 3 bases to trimming and J lost 0 bases, with 12 bases between them. Per germline, CDR1 SEHNR and CDR2 FQNEAQ (reference sequence). CDR3 length: 16 amino acids. CDR3 sequence (DNA): TGTGCCAGCAGCTTTGGCGGTGTGGTAGCCAAAAACATTCAGTACTTC. Protein sequence: CASSFGGVVAKNIQYF.

This rearrangement joins TRBV6-5 to TRBJ1-2, with no clear D. Between the trimmed V and J ends, which lost 5 bases and 0 bases, there was a span of 10 bases. CDR1 and CDR2 from the germline V gene are MNHEY and SVGAGI. The length of the CDR3 is 14 residues. The CDR3 spells CASSIRDANYGYTF. The CDR3 bases are TGTGCCAGCAGTATTAGAGATGCTAACTATGGCTACACCTTC.

The chain uses TRBV10-3 and TRBJ2-7, with D uncertain. Trimming cost V 9 bases and J 3 bases, with 12 bases left between them. This CDR3 has 12 residues. Germline V lookup: CDR1 ENHRY, CDR2 SYGVKD. The CDR3 reads CAMGSRNYEQYF. CDR3 DNA sequence: TGTGCCATGGGGTCCAGAAACTACGAGCAGTACTTC.

This rearrangement joins TRBV5-4 to TRBJ1-2, with 9 nucleotides matching TRBD1. Germline V gene data show CDR1 as SGHNT and CDR2 as YYREEE (reference sequence). This CDR3 comprises 15 residues. Unmatched junction bases numbered 7, after V lost 0 bases and J lost 7 bases. CDR3 amino acids: CASSLDPGQGAGYTF. In nucleotides, the CDR3 is TGTGCCAGCAGCTTGGATCCGGGACAGGGAGCTGGCTACACCTTC.

The J gene is TRBJ2-3, the V gene TRBV5-1, with D uncertain. The length of the CDR3 is 14 residues. CDR1 is SGHRS, CDR2 YFSETQ, per germline. Trimming stripped 5 bases from V and 4 bases from J, with 14 bases between. The CDR3 DNA reads TGCGCCAGCAGGTCCGTTTACCGTGCAGATACGCAGTATTTT. Its protein is CASRSVYRADTQYF.

This chain links TRBV2 with TRBJ1-6; weak D call: TRBD1 (5 bases). The V gene's germline CDR1 is SNHLY and CDR2 FYNNEI. The CDR3 has 14 amino acids. V was cut by 4 bases and J by 7 bases, with 11 bases left in between. CDR3 nucleotide sequence: TGTGCCAGCAGTGTCCGACAGTTAAATTCACCCCTCCACTTT. Its protein is CASSVRQLNSPLHF. Complete variable domain (other parts from reference TRBV2 and TRBJ1-6): EPEVTQTPSHQVTQMGQEVILRCVPISNHLYFYWYRQILGQKVEFLVSFYNNEISEKSEIFDDQFSVERPDGSNFTLKIRSTKLEDSAMYFCASSVRQLNSPLHFGNGTRLTVT.

This clone has more than one count but fewer than ten. The chain carries TRBV24-1 and TRBJ1-5; 7 positions match TRBD1. This CDR3 is built from 14 residues. Germline V gene lookup returns CDR1 KGHDR and CDR2 SFDVKD. The trim removed 7 bases at V and 4 bases at J, leaving 6 bases unmatched. DNA of the CDR3: TGTGCCACCAGGGCAGGGGGGGAAAATCAGCCCCAGCATTTT. Translating it yields CATRAGGENQPQHF.

This chain joins TRBV5-5 and TRBJ1-1; D is uncertain. Per the germline V gene, CDR1 is SGHKS and CDR2 is YYEKEE (reference sequence). Between the trimmed V and J ends, which lost 1 base and 0 bases, there was a span of 7 bases. This CDR3 spans 14 amino acids. Written as DNA, the CDR3 is TGTGCCAGCAGCTTGAGGAGTTTGAACACTGAAGCTTTCTTT. Its translation: CASSLRSLNTEAFF.

The chain employs TRBV7-9 and TRBJ1-5, with 10 bases matching TRBD1. J lost 4 bases, V lost 5 bases, and 5 bases had no gene match. Germline CDR1 reads SEHNR; CDR2 reads FQNEAQ (reference sequence). This CDR3 is 15 amino acids long. The CDR3 coding sequence is TGTGCCAGCAGCACGCTGGGACAGGGGAATCAGCCCCAGCATTTT. As protein: CASSTLGQGNQPQHF.

The chain carries TRBV7-3 and TRBJ2-7; TRBD1 is a possible D gene (6 bases). This CDR3 region has 15 residues. Per the germline V gene, CDR1 is SGHTA and CDR2 is FQGTGA. V dropped 5 bases and J dropped 6 bases, with 20 bases sitting between them. CDR3 coding DNA: TGTGCCAGCAGCCCCCAGGCAGGGGCTATAGGCGAGCAGTACTTC. It specifies CASSPQAGAIGEQYF.

The chain carries TRBV29-1 and TRBJ1-1, with a weak D call TRBD1 (6 bases). The germline V gene encodes CDR1 SQVTM and CDR2 ANQGSEA. Trimming removed 5 bases from V and 3 bases from J, with 10 bases in between. This CDR3 contains 12 residues. In DNA, the CDR3 is TGCAGCGTTTCGAGGACAGACACTGAAGCTTTCTTT. It encodes CSVSRTDTEAFF.

The CDR3 loop reads CASSLVPRVNTEAFF. For the CDR3, the DNA is TGTGCCAGCAGCTTAGTCCCCAGGGTGAACACTGAAGCTTTCTTT. This chain joins TRBV11-2 and TRBJ1-1; possibly TRBD1 for D (5 bases). Germline V gene sequence: CDR1 SGHAT, CDR2 FQNNGV. V shed 1 base and J shed 0 bases, with 9 bases lying between them. The CDR3 has 15 amino acids.

This sequence joins TRBV18 and TRBJ1-5; D is perhaps TRBD1 (6 bases). Germline V gene lookup returns CDR1 KGHSH and CDR2 LQKENI. The CDR3 has 15 residues. Trimming shortened V by 6 bases and J by 1 base, and 13 bases separated the two germline ends. The CDR3 reads CASSPGQGSNQPQHF. The CDR3 coding sequence is TGTGCCAGCTCCCCGGGGCAGGGGAGCAATCAGCCCCAGCATTTT.

This chain uses TRBV5-6 with TRBJ1-2; D perhaps matches TRBD1 (5 bases). Trimming took off 0 bases at V and 8 bases at J, with 17 bases between the two ends. This CDR3 is built from 15 residues. In germline, CDR1 is SGHDT, CDR2 YYEEEE. The chain's CDR3 is CASSLAGTQSWGYTF. Here the CDR3 DNA reads TGTGCCAGCAGCTTGGCCGGGACCCAATCTTGGGGCTACACCTTC.

The chain combines TRBV3-1 (or the pseudogene TRBV3-2) with TRBJ1-1, with TRBD1 as a possible D gene (5 bases). V shed 1 base and J shed 7 bases, with 13 bases lying between them. Germline V gene data show CDR1 as LGHDT and CDR2 as YNNKEL (reference sequence). There are 14 residues in the CDR3. DNA for the CDR3: TGTGCCAGCAGCCAAGGCGCAGGGAGAAGTGAAGCTTTCTTT. Amino acids: CASSQGAGRSEAFF.

This clone has a single count. The chain links TRBV12-3 or TRBV12-4 to TRBJ1-4; the D is unclear. The V end lost 5 bases, the J end lost 7 bases, and 11 bases lay between the germline ends. This CDR3 is built from 13 residues. In DNA form, the CDR3 reads TGTGCCAGCAGTCGGAGCATCGGTGAAAAACTGTTTTTT. It encodes CASSRSIGEKLFF.

V and J are TRBV9 and TRBJ2-1, with D possibly matching TRBD2 (5 bases). Trimming took 0 bases from V and 7 from J, leaving 11 bases between them. Germline CDR1 and CDR2: SGDLS and YYNGEE. This CDR3 region has 14 residues. The CDR3 reads CASSVAGSINEQFF. CDR3 bases: TGTGCCAGCAGCGTAGCGGGAAGCATAAATGAGCAGTTCTTC. Variable domain in full (rest from reference TRBV9 and TRBJ2-1): DSGVTQTPKHLITATGQRVTLRCSPRSGDLSVYWYQQSLDQGLQFLIQYYNGEERAKGNILERFSAQQFPDLHSELNLSSLELGDSALYFCASSVAGSINEQFFGPGTRLTVL.

The chain links TRBV20-1 to TRBJ2-7; D call uncertain. This CDR3 spans 11 amino acids. CDR1 is DFQATT and CDR2 is SNEGSKA in the germline V gene (reference sequence). V dropped 8 bases and J dropped 3 bases, with 11 bases sitting between them. Here the CDR3 DNA reads TGCAGTACGAAGGGCCTCTACGAGCAGTACTTC. This translates into CSTKGLYEQYF.

The rearrangement uses TRBV7-2 and TRBJ1-5; D ambiguous. The CDR3 runs 13 residues. V was trimmed by 2 bases and J by 7 bases, leaving 9 bases between them. CDR1 SGHTA and CDR2 FQGNSA come from the germline V gene. This chain's CDR3 is CASSLTAVQPQHF. In DNA form, the CDR3 reads TGTGCCAGCAGCTTAACCGCCGTCCAGCCCCAGCATTTT.